These 8 T cell receptor beta chains were sequenced from one sample in a study of CD8 T cells in Susac syndrome. When the RNA was reverse transcribed, random hexamers were used with an input of roughly 0.45 to 1 ug. Each CDR3 protein is one row after TCRdb ran MiXCR on the immunoSEQ multiplex PCR reads. Altogether about 130,000 distinct CDR3 sequences are present, around 94% being singletons, with the ten largest covering more than 0.2%. The specimen sequenced was CD8+ T cells from PBMCs. Source of these receptors: a human donor with Susac syndrome.

The sample holds one count of this clonotype. The chain couples TRBV4-3 to TRBJ2-1; unclear D gene. V gave up 0 bases and J gave up 6 bases, with 6 bases separating them. The CDR3 is 13 residues long. The V gene's germline CDR1 is LGHNA and CDR2 YSLEER. The CDR3 spells CASSQEEGNEQFF. In DNA, the CDR3 is TGCGCCAGCAGCCAAGAGGAAGGCAATGAGCAGTTCTTC.

The V and J genes are TRBV5-1 and TRBJ1-1; 9 bases fit TRBD1. The junction had 11 bases not matched to a gene; V was cut back by 3 bases and J by 5 bases. The CDR3 covers 16 residues. CDR1 is SGHRS, CDR2 YFSETQ, per germline. Here the CDR3 reads CASSWERQGTGTEAFF. CDR3 in DNA: TGCGCCAGCAGCTGGGAAAGGCAGGGGACAGGGACTGAAGCTTTCTTT.

The rearrangement joins TRBV2 to TRBJ1-1; no clear D gene. The V end was cut by 8 bases, the J end by 2 bases, with 3 bases between. The germline gives CDR1 SNHLY, CDR2 FYNNEI. The CDR3 sequence is 10 residues long. Here the CDR3 DNA reads TGTGCCAGCGAAAACACTGAAGCTTTCTTT. This sequence encodes CASENTEAFF.

V usage is TRBV29-1 and J usage is TRBJ1-1; D not certain. Germline V lookup: CDR1 SQVTM, CDR2 ANQGSEA. With 3 bases removed from V and 5 bases from J, the gap between germline ends came to 7 bases. This CDR3 is 11 amino acids long. CDR3 protein: CSVDGGTEAFF. The CDR3 DNA reads as TGCAGCGTTGACGGAGGGACTGAAGCTTTCTTT.

The rearrangement joins TRBV2 to TRBJ2-2, with a possible D match to TRBD1 (5 bases). The CDR3 totals 18 residues. Germline lookup yields CDR1 SNHLY and CDR2 FYNNEI. V lost 6 bases to trimming and J lost 4 bases, with 24 bases between them. The CDR3 nucleotides read TGTGCCAGCAGGGACGAGGCCCCATCAGGGTTACTCACCGGGGAGCTGTTTTTT. Its translation is CASRDEAPSGLLTGELFF.

The chain uses TRBV5-1 and TRBJ2-1; 10 nucleotides match TRBD2. CDR1 is SGHRS and CDR2 is YFSETQ in the germline V gene. Germline trimming cut 4 bases from V and 9 bases from J; bases unmatched to any gene: 7. The CDR3 length is 14 residues. CDR3 in amino acids: CASSPGTSVFEQFF. The CDR3 DNA follows: TGCGCCAGCAGCCCCGGGACTAGCGTGTTTGAGCAGTTCTTC.

The rearrangement joins TRBV12-3 or TRBV12-4 to TRBJ1-5; D call uncertain. With 1 base removed from V and 4 bases from J, the gap between germline ends came to 5 bases. This CDR3 spans 13 amino acids. The CDR3 DNA is TGTGCCAGCAGTTTAGAGGAGAATCAGCCCCAGCATTTT. This translates into CASSLEENQPQHF.

This rearrangement joins TRBV3-1 to TRBJ1-5; D uncertain. There are 14 residues in the CDR3. Trimming removed 6 bases at V and 6 bases at J, with 15 bases between. Germline assignment: CDR1 LGHDT and CDR2 YNNKEL (reference sequence). The CDR3 coding sequence is TGTGCCAGCAGTCCACTCGGACTCGGTCAGCCCCAGCATTTT. Amino acids: CASSPLGLGQPQHF. Together with reference TRBV3-1 and TRBJ1-5, the CDR3 gives the full variable domain: DTAVSQTPKYLVTQMGNDKSIKCEQNLGHDTMYWYKQDSKKFLKIMFSYNNKELIINETVPNRFSPKSPDKAHLNLHINSLELGDSAVYFCASSPLGLGQPQHFGDGTRLSIL.